This T cell receptor (beta chain) was profiled in a study of shared clonotypes between healthy human individuals. Study-wide points: Lower generation probabilities were found for non-shared clonotypes than for those shared by all four donors.

The method was immunoSEQ multiplex PCR; TCRdb's version includes in-frame clones alone and lacks a portion of them. Altogether 2 million to 2.5 million clones are present, 90% to 96% being singletons, with the ten largest covering roughly 0.13%. To note about this clone: The antigen remains undetermined.

Germline V gives CDR1 LNHDA, CDR2 SQIVND (reference sequence). This CDR3 has 14 residues. V shed 5 bases and J 7 bases; nucleotides not matched to a gene: 9. Sequencing was done on a sample of naive CD4+ T cells sorted from blood. Noted subset: CD45RA+ positively selected. The sequence derives from a man aged 18 to 30 in good health. The chain joins TRBV19 to TRBJ2-7, with 9 bases fitting TRBD1. CDR3 nucleotide sequence: TGTGCCAGTAGTCTCGAACAGGGGGCGCGGGAGCAGTACTTC. Amino acid sequence: CASSLEQGAREQYF.